This T cell receptor beta chain was captured in a study of shared clonotypes between healthy human individuals. Whole-study findings and limits: The sampled material consisted only of blood, and tissue repertoires are likely to differ. Relative to their counterparts shared across all four donors, non-shared clonotypes exhibited diminished generation probabilities. Shared clonotypes: about 4.6% naive CD4, around 3.5% naive CD8, about 2.5% memory CD4, 0.4% memory CD8. On the whole, naive subsets had larger estimated richness than memory subsets had.

Regarding this clone: Its antigen is unknown. Other DNA sequences in this sample translate to the same CDR3.

Profiled with immunoSEQ multiplex PCR; TCRdb holds only in-frame clones, not every one. The sample lists more than 2 million clones, around 95% occurring once. V was pared by 2 bases and J by 5 bases, with 3 bases between. CDR3 length: 11 amino acids. The V gene's germline CDR1 is MNHEY and CDR2 SVGAGI. The sample was naive CD4+ T cells sorted from blood. Subset denoted: CD45RA+ positively selected. The sequence came from a man between 18 and 35 years old in good health. The chain couples TRBV6-5 to TRBJ2-5; D remains unclear. CDR3 sequence: CASSYPETQYF. For the CDR3, the DNA is TGTGCCAGCAGTTACCCGGAGACCCAGTACTTC.